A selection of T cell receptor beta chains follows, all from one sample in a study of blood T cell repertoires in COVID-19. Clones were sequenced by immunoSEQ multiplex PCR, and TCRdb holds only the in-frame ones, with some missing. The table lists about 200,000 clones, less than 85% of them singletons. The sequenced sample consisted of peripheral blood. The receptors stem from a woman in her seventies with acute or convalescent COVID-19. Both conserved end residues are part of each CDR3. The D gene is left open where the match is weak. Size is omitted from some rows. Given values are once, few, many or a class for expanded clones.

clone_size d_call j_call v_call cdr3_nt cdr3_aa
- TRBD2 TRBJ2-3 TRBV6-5 TGTGCCAGCAGTTATAGCGGGTCGGGGTTCGCAGATACGCAGTATTTT CASSYSGSGFADTQYF
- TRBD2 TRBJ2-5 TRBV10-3 TGTGCCATCAGAGAGCGGGAAGGGGAGACCCAGTACTTC CAIREREGETQYF
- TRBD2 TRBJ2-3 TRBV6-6 TGTGCCAGCAGTTACGGGACTAGCGGGCCAGATACGCAGTATTTT CASSYGTSGPDTQYF
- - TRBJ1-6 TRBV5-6 TGTGCCAGCAGCTTGGTATTCGAGAATTCACCCCTCCACTTT CASSLVFENSPLHF
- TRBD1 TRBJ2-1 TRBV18 TGTGCCAGCTCAGACAGGGGGGACAAAGGTGAGCAGTTCTTC CASSDRGDKGEQFF
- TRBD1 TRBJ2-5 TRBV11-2 TGTGCCAGCAGCCTCCCCGGACAGGGGGAGACCCAGTACTTC CASSLPGQGETQYF
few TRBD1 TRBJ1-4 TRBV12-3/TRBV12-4 TGTGCCAGCGGGAACCGGGACAGGGGTCCGTTTTTT CASGNRDRGPFF
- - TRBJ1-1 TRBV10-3 TGTGCCATCAGTGAGTCGGCAGGGTCGAACACTGAAGCTTTCTTT CAISESAGSNTEAFF
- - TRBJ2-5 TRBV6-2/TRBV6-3 TGTGCCAGCAGCTCAACCCCAGGGACCCAGTACTTC CASSSTPGTQYF
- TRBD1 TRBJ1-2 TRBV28 TGTGCCAGCAGTGGCCGGACAGGATCCTATGGCTACACCTTC CASSGRTGSYGYTF
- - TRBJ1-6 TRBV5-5 TGTGCCAGCAGCTTGTTCCGGTCCTATAATTCACCCCTCCACTTT CASSLFRSYNSPLHF
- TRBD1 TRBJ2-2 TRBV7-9 TGTGCCAGCACCTCCGGGACAGCTTACACCGGGGAGCTGTTTTTT CASTSGTAYTGELFF
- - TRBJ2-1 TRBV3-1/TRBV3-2 TGTGCCAGCAGCCAAGATATCGGTGGCGGACACTACAATGAGCAGTTCTTC CASSQDIGGGHYNEQFF
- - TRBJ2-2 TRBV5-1 TGCGCCAGCAGCCTTACGAACACCGGGGAGCTGTTTTTT CASSLTNTGELFF
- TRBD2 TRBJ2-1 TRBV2 TGTGCCAGCAGACTAGCGGTTAACAATGAGCAGTTCTTC CASRLAVNNEQFF
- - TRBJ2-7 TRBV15 TGTGCCACCAGCAGAGATAGGACTGCCTACGAGCAGTACTTC CATSRDRTAYEQYF
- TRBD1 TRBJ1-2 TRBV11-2 TGTGCCAGCAGCCGGGACAGTTCCTATGGCTACACCTTC CASSRDSSYGYTF
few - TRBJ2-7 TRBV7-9 TGTGCCAGCAGCTCCACACGACCTGAGGATTATGAGCAGTACTTC CASSSTRPEDYEQYF
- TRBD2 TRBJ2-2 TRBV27 TGTGCCAGCAGTCAGGGGACTAGCGGGAACACCGGGGAGCTGTTTTTT CASSQGTSGNTGELFF
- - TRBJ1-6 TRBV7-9 TGTGCCAGCAGCTTAGAGGCCGTTCGAGTGGCGGATAATTCACCCCTCCACTTT CASSLEAVRVADNSPLHF
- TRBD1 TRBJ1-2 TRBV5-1 TGCGCCAGCAGCGGGATCGGACAGGGGGCATATGGCTACACCTTC CASSGIGQGAYGYTF
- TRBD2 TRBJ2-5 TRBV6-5 TGTGCCAGCAGAACTAGCGGGAGGCAAGAGACCCAGTACTTC CASRTSGRQETQYF
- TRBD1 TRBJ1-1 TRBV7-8 TGTGCCAGCACGTGGGGGACAGGCCGCACTGAAGCTTTCTTT CASTWGTGRTEAFF